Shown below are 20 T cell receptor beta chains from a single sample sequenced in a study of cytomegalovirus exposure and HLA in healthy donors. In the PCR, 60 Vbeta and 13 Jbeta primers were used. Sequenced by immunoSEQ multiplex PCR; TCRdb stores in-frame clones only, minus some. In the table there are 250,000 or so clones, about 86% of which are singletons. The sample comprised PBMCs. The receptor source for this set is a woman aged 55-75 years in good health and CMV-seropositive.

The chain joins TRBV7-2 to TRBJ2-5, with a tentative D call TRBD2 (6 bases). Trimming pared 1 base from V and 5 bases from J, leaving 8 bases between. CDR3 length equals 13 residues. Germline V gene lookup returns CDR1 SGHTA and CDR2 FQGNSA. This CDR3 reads CASSLGLVETQYF. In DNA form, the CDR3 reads TGTGCCAGCAGCTTAGGACTAGTGGAGACCCAGTACTTC. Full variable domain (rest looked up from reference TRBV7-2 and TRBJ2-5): GAGVSQSPSNKVTEKGKDVELRCDPISGHTALYWYRQSLGQGLEFLIYFQGNSAPDKSGLPSDRFSAERTGGSVSTLTIQRTQQEDSAVYLCASSLGLVETQYFGPGTRLLVL.

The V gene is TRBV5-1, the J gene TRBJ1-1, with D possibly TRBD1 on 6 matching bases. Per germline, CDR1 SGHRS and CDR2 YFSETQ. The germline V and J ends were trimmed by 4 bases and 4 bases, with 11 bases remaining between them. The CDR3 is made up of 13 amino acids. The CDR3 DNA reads TGCGCCAGCAGCCCCGGACAGCGCACTGAAGCTTTCTTT. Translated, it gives CASSPGQRTEAFF.

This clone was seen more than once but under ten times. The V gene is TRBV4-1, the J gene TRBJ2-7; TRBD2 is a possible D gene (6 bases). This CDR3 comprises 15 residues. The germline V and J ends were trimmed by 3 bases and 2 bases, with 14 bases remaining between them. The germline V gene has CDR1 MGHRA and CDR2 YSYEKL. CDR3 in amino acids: CASSQGGKDPYEQYF. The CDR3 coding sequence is TGCGCCAGCAGCCAGGGAGGAAAGGACCCCTACGAGCAGTACTTC.

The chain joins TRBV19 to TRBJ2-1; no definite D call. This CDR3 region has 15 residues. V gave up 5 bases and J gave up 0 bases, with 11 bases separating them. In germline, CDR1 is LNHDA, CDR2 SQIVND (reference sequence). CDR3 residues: CASSLNYFSYNEQFF. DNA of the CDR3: TGTGCCAGTAGTCTCAACTACTTCTCCTACAATGAGCAGTTCTTC.

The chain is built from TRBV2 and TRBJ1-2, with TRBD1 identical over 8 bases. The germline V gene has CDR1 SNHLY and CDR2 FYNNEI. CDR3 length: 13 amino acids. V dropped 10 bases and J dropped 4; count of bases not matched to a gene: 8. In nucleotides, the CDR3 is TGTGCCAAGGGTAAAACAGGGGGCTATGGCTACACCTTC. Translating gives CAKGKTGGYGYTF.

The CDR3 DNA follows: TGTGCCAGCTCACCGCCGGGACTAGCGGGAGGTCGGACCTACAATGAGCAGTTCTTC. It yields the protein CASSPPGLAGGRTYNEQFF. This rearrangement joins TRBV18 to TRBJ2-1; 15 bases map to TRBD2. This CDR3 has 19 residues. CDR1 and CDR2 (germline): KGHSH, LQKENI. Unmatched junction bases numbered 8, after V lost 3 bases and J lost 2 bases.

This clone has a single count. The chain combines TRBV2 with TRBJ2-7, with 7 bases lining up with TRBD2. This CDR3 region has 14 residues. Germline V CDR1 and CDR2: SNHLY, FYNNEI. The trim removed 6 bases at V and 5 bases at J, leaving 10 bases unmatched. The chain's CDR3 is CASRLGGGTDEQYF. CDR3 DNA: TGTGCCAGCAGGCTCGGGGGAGGGACCGACGAGCAGTACTTC.

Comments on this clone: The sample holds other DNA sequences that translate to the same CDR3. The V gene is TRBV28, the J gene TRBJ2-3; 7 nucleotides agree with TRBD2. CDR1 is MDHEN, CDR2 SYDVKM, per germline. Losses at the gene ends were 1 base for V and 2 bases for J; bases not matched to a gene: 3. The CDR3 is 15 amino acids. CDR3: CASSLLAGYTDTQYF. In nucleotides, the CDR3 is TGTGCCAGCAGTTTATTAGCGGGTTACACAGATACGCAGTATTTT. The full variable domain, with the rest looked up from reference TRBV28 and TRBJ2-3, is DVKVTQSSRYLVKRTGEKVFLECVQDMDHENMFWYRQDPGLGLRLIYFSYDVKMKEKGDIPEGYSVSREKKERFSLILESASTNQTSMYLCASSLLAGYTDTQYFGPGTRLTVL.

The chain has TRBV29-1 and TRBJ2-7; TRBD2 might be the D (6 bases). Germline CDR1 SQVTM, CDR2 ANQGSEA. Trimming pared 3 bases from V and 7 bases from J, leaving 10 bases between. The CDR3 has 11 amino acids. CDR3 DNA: TGCAGCGTTGATCAGGCGGGGGAGCAGTACTTC. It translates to CSVDQAGEQYF.

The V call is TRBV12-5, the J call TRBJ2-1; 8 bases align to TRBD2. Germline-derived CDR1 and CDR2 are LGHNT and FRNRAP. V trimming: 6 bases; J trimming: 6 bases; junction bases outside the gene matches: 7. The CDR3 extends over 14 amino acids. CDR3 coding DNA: TGTGCTAGTGGCCAGGGACTAGTGGGCAATGAGCAGTTCTTC. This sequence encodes CASGQGLVGNEQFF.

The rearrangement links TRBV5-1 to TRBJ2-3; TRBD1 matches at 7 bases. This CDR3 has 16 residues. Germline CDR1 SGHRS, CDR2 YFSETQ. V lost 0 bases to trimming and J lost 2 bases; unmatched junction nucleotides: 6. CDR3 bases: TGCGCCAGCAGCTTGGACGGACAGGAGCCCACAGATACGCAGTATTTT. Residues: CASSLDGQEPTDTQYF.

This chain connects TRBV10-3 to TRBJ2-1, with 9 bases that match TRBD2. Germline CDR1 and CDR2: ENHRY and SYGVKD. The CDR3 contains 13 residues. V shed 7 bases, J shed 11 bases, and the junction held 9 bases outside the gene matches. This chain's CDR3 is CAINSREGAKQFF. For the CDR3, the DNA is TGTGCCATCAACTCGCGGGAGGGCGCTAAGCAGTTCTTC.

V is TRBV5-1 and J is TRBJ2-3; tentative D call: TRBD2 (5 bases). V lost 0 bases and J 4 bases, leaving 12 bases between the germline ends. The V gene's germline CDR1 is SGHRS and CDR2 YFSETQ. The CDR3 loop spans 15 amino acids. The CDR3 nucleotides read TGCGCCAGCAGCTTGGGTGGGAGATGGGCAGATACGCAGTATTTT. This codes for CASSLGGRWADTQYF.

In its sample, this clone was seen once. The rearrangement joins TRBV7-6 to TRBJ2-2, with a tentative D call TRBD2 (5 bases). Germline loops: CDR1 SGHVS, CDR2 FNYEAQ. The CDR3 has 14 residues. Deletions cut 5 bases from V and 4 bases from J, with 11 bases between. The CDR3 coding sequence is TGTGCCAGCAGCCTAAGGCGGGCCACCGGGGAGCTGTTTTTT. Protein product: CASSLRRATGELFF.

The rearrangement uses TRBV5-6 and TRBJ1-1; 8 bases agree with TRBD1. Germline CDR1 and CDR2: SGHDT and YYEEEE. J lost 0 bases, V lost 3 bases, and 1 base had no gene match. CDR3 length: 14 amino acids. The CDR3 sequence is CASSSTGVNTEAFF. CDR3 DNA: TGTGCCAGCAGCTCGACAGGGGTGAACACTGAAGCTTTCTTT.

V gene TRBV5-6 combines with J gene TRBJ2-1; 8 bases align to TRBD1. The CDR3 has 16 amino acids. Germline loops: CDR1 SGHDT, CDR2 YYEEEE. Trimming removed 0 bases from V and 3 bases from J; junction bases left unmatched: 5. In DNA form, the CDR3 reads TGTGCCAGCAGCTTGGGGGCAGGGGGCGTCTACAATGAGCAGTTCTTC. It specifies CASSLGAGGVYNEQFF.

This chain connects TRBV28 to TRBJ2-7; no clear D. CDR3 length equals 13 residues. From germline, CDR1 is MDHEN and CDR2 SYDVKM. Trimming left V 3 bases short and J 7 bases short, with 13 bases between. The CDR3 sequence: CASSFGPTIEQYF. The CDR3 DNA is TGTGCCAGCAGTTTCGGCCCGACAATAGAGCAGTACTTC.

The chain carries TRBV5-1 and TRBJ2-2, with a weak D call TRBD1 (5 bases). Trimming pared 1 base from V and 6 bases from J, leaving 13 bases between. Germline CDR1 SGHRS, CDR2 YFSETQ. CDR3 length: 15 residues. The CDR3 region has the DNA TGCGCCAGCAGCTTGCTCGTCAGGGTGGCCGGGGAGCTGTTTTTT. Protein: CASSLLVRVAGELFF.

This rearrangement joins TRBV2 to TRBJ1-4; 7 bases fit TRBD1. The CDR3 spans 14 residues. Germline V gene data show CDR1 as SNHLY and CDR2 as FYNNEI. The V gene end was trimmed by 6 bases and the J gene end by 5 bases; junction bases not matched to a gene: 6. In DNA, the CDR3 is TGTGCCAGCAGCCGACAGGGAAGAAATGAAAAACTGTTTTTT. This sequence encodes CASSRQGRNEKLFF.

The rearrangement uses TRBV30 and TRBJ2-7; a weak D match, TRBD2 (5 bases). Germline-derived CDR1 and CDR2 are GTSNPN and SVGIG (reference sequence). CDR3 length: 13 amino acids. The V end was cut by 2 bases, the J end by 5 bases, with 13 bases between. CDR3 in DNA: TGTGCCTGGAGTTGGACCCCGGAGGACGAGCAGTACTTC. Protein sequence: CAWSWTPEDEQYF.